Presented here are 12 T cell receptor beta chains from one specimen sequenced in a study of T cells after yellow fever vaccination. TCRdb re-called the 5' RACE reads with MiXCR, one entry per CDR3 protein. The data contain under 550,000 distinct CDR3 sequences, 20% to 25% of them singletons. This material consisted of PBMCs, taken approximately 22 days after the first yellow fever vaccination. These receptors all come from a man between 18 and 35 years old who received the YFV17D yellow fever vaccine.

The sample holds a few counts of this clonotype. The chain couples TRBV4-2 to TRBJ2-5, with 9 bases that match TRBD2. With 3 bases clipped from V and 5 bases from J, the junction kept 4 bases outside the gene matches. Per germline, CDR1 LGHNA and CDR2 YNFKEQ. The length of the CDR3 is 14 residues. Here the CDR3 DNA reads TGTGCCAGCAGCCACGGACTAGCGTGGGAGACCCAGTACTTC. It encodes CASSHGLAWETQYF.

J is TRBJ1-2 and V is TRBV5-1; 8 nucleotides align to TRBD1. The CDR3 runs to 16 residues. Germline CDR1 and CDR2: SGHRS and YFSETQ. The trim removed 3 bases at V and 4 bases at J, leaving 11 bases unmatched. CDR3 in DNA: TGCGCCAGCAGCTCGGTACAGGGGGAGTATACCTATGGCTACACCTTC. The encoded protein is CASSSVQGEYTYGYTF.

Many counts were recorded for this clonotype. The CDR3 here is CASSHLGRARMDTQYF. CDR3 coding DNA: TGCGCCAGCAGCCACCTCGGACGTGCGCGGATGGATACGCAGTATTTT. The V and J genes are TRBV4-1 and TRBJ2-3; D call uncertain. This CDR3 contains 16 residues. V was trimmed by 3 bases and J by 6 bases, leaving 19 bases between them. Germline values: CDR1 MGHRA, CDR2 YSYEKL.

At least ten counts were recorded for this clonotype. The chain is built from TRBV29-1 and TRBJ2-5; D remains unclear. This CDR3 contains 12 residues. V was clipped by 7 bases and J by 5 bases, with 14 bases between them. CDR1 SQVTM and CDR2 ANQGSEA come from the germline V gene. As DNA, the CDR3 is TGCAGCGCCACGAGCCCCTGGGAGACCCAGTACTTC. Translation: CSATSPWETQYF.

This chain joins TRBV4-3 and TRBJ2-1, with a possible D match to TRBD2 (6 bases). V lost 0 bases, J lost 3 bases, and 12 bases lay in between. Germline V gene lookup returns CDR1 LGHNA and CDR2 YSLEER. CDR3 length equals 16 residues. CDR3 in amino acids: CASSQEEGRGYNEQFF. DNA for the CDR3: TGCGCCAGCAGCCAAGAGGAGGGGCGGGGCTACAATGAGCAGTTCTTC.

CDR3 coding DNA: TGCAGTGCTGAGCCCTACACAGTTGAGGAAAAACTGTTTTTT. Amino acids: CSAEPYTVEEKLFF. This chain connects TRBV20-1 to TRBJ1-4; D remains ambiguous. The V gene lost 5 bases and the J gene lost 8 bases, with 18 bases spanning the gap. CDR3 size: 14 residues. The germline V gene has CDR1 DFQATT and CDR2 SNEGSKA (reference sequence).

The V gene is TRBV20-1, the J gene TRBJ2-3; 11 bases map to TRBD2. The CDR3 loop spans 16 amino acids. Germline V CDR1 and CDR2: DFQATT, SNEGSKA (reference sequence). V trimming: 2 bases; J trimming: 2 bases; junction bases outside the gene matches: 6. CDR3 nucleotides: TGCAGTGCTAGAAATCCTAGCGGGGGGAACACAGATACGCAGTATTTT. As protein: CSARNPSGGNTDTQYF.

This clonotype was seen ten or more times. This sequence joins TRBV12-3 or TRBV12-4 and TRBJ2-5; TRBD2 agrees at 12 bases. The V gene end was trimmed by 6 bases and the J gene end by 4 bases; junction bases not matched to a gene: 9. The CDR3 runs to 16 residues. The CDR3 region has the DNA TGTGCCAGCAGCGAGACTACGGGACTAGCGGGAGAGACCCAGTACTTC. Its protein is CASSETTGLAGETQYF.

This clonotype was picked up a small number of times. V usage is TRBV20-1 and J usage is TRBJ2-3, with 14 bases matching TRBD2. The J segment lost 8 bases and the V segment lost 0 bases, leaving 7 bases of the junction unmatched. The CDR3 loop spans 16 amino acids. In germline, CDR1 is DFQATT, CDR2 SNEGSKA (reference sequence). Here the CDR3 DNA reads TGCAGTGCTAGAGATCCATCCGGACTAGCGGGGGGTACGCAGTATTTT. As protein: CSARDPSGLAGGTQYF.

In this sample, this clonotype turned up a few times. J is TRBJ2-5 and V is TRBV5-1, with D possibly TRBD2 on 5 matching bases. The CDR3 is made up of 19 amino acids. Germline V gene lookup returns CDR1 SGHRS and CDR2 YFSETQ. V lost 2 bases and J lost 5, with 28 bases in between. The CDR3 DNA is TGCGCCAGCAGCTTCCCGGGTGGTGAGGGCGAGAGGGTCAGGGAGACCCAGTACTTC. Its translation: CASSFPGGEGERVRETQYF.

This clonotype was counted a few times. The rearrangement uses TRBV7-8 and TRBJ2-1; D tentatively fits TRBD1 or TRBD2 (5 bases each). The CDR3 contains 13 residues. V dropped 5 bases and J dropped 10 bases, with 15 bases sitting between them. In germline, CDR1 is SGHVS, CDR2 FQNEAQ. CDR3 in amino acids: CASSPTPRDEQFF. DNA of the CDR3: TGTGCCAGCAGCCCGACCCCTCGGGACGAGCAGTTCTTC.

CDR3: CASSAPPDKYQETQYF. As DNA, the CDR3 is TGTGCCAGCAGTGCCCCCCCGGACAAGTACCAAGAGACCCAGTACTTC. The rearrangement links TRBV28 to TRBJ2-5; perhaps TRBD1 as D (5 bases). V gave up 5 bases and J gave up 0 bases, with 16 bases separating them. The CDR3 has 16 amino acids. Looked up from germline, CDR1 is MDHEN and CDR2 is SYDVKM.